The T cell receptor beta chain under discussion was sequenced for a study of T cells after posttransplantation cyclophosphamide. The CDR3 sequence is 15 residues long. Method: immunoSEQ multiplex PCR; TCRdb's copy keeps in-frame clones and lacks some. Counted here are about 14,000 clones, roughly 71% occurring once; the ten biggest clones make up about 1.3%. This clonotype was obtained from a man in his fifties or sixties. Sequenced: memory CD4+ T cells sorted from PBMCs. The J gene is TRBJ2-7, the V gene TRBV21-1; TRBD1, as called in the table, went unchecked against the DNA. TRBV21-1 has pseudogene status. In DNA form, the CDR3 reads TGTGCCAGCAGCAAGGTACAGGTCCTTAGCTACGAGCAGTACTTC. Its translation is CASSKVQVLSYEQYF.